This T cell receptor beta chain stems from a study of T cell responses to AZD1222 COVID-19 vaccine. Study findings and constraints: Distributed over spike, vaccine-associated CD4 TCRs predominated at 160-218 and 743-854. Sampling that yielded the repertoires occurred only after the peak T cell response.

Data came from immunoSEQ multiplex PCR; TCRdb stores just in-frame clones and leaves some out. Among 130,000 or so clones listed, 90% to 95% were seen once. Note on this clone: Its cognate antigen is unknown.

The germline gives CDR1 MDHEN, CDR2 SYDVKM. Trimming shortened V by 4 bases and J by 2 bases, and 12 bases separated the two germline ends. CDR3 size: 15 residues. The clonotype originates from an adult in good health. The sequencing here drew on peripheral blood, taken on day 0 of AZD1222 vaccination. V usage is TRBV28 and J usage is TRBJ1-3, with no clear D. CDR3 coding DNA: TGTGCCAGCAGTTCACCGGCGGACGCTGGAAACACCATATATTTT. Translating gives CASSSPADAGNTIYF.